Shown below are 6 T cell receptor beta chains from a single sample sequenced in a study of cytomegalovirus exposure and HLA in healthy donors. PCR involved 60 Vbeta and 13 Jbeta primers. TCRdb's copy holds only in-frame clones and misses some; the assay was immunoSEQ multiplex PCR. The data hold about 62,000 clones, with about 87% observed a single time. Sequenced sample: PBMCs. The receptors shown here come from a man younger than 35 in good health and CMV-seronegative.

The chain joins TRBV11-3 to TRBJ2-7; 7 positions agree with TRBD2. This CDR3 has 14 residues. V shed 3 bases and J 1 base; nucleotides not matched to a gene: 3. From germline, CDR1 is SGHNT and CDR2 YENEEA. The CDR3 DNA is TGTGCCAGCAGCTTTGGGAGGGCATCCTACGAGCAGTACTTC. It encodes CASSFGRASYEQYF.

CDR3 residues: CASSVEGTDTQYF. The CDR3 DNA reads TGTGCCAGCAGCGTGGAGGGCACAGATACGCAGTATTTT. The J gene is TRBJ2-3, the V gene TRBV9; a weak D match, TRBD2 (5 bases). CDR1 SGDLS and CDR2 YYNGEE come from the germline V gene. The CDR3 runs to 13 residues. The ends were cut back, 2 bases at V and 1 base at J, with 5 bases in the middle.

This chain connects TRBV5-6 to TRBJ2-1; a possible D gene is TRBD1 (5 bases). This CDR3 has 16 amino acids. The V end was cut by 4 bases, the J end by 4 bases, with 18 bases between. Germline V gene data show CDR1 as SGHDT and CDR2 as YYEEEE. Here the CDR3 DNA reads TGTGCCAGCAGCCTCCGTCAGGGATGGTTTTACAATGAGCAGTTCTTC. Residues: CASSLRQGWFYNEQFF.

The genes are TRBV2 and TRBJ2-7, with D perhaps TRBD1 (6 bases). Deletions cut 1 base from V and 3 bases from J, with 7 bases between. The CDR3 consists of 13 residues. Germline V gene lookup returns CDR1 SNHLY and CDR2 FYNNEI. The chain's CDR3 is CASSEGTDYEQYF. CDR3 nucleotides: TGTGCCAGCAGTGAAGGGACAGACTACGAGCAGTACTTC. Based on the CDR3 plus reference TRBV2 and TRBJ2-7, the full variable domain is EPEVTQTPSHQVTQMGQEVILRCVPISNHLYFYWYRQILGQKVEFLVSFYNNEISEKSEIFDDQFSVERPDGSNFTLKIRSTKLEDSAMYFCASSEGTDYEQYFGPGTRLTVT.

The chain combines TRBV4-1 with TRBJ2-7; no clear D. The germline V gene encodes CDR1 MGHRA and CDR2 YSYEKL. V shed 0 bases and J shed 5 bases, with 11 bases lying between them. The CDR3 loop spans 14 amino acids. CDR3 in DNA: TGCGCCAGCAGCCAAGAACCCCCGTCAGACGAGCAGTACTTC. Translated: CASSQEPPSDEQYF.

The chain joins TRBV5-1 to TRBJ2-1; the match to TRBD2 covers 11 bases. After removal of 3 bases from V and 10 bases from J, the junction contained 9 bases not matched to a gene. Germline V gives CDR1 SGHRS, CDR2 YFSETQ. The CDR3 totals 15 residues. The CDR3 sequence is CASSSTSGGYGEQFF. The CDR3 nucleotides are TGCGCCAGCAGCTCAACTAGCGGGGGTTATGGAGAGCAGTTCTTC.